This T cell receptor beta chain came from a study of blood T cell repertoires in COVID-19. Study information: The origin of the acute and convalescent COVID-19 samples was the United States, Italy and Spain. PBMCs, B-cell-depleted T cells, or T cells provided the cDNA or gDNA that made up the material.

In the authors' methods: For nucleated cells, counts were estimated from reference gene primer amplification. Clones were sequenced by immunoSEQ multiplex PCR, and TCRdb holds only the in-frame ones, with some missing. The V and J calls and the clone size are those of that table, but D and trimming were determined from the DNA. The data show around 200,000 clones, roughly 87% seen once. This sequence was found in a man in his forties with active or convalescent COVID-19. Sequences were obtained from peripheral blood.

The DNA of the CDR3 is TGTGCCAGCAGTTTGGAGGCCGGGCTTGAAGCTTTCTTT. Its translation: CASSLEAGLEAFF. The V and J genes are TRBV28 and TRBJ1-1; D unresolved. From germline, CDR1 is MDHEN and CDR2 SYDVKM. The CDR3 has 13 amino acids. Trimming left V 3 bases short and J 7 bases short, with 12 bases between.